This is a list of T cell receptor beta chains from one sample in a study of vaccination and CD4 T cells after COVID-19. These TCRs' antigens remain unknown. A single record per CDR3 protein comes from TCRdb applying MiXCR to the PCR reads. The sample lists around 5,900 distinct CDR3 sequences, around 47% occurring once. The sample was CD4+ T cells from blood, cultured in vitro. All receptors derive from a human donor who had recovered from COVID-19. CDR3s include the opening cysteine and the closing phenylalanine or tryptophan. A D gene is named only where the DNA matches it firmly. Clone size is given for some rows only: seen once, a few or many times, or a class if the clone is expanded.

few,TRBJ2-7,.,TRBV6-1,CASTSRPYEQYF,TGTGCCAGCACGTCTAGGCCGTACGAGCAGTACTTC
medium-sized,TRBJ2-5,TRBD2,TRBV20-1,CSAFLGRGGGETQYF,TGCAGTGCCTTCCTAGGCCGGGGGGGCGGAGAGACCCAGTACTTC
few,TRBJ1-2,.,TRBV20-1,CSARGAGWTTGYTF,TGCAGTGCTAGAGGCGCTGGGTGGACGACCGGCTACACCTTC
.,TRBJ2-1,TRBD2,TRBV20-1,CSASGRVVEQFF,TGCAGTGCTAGCGGGAGGGTTGTTGAGCAGTTCTTC
.,TRBJ1-2,TRBD1,TRBV29-1,CSVGQGVYGYTF,TGCAGCGTAGGACAGGGTGTCTATGGCTACACCTTC
.,TRBJ1-2,TRBD1,TRBV6-1,CASSPQGSGYGYTF,TGTGCCAGCAGTCCACAGGGGAGCGGCTATGGCTACACCTTC
.,TRBJ2-1,.,TRBV7-3,CASSLAGPEQFF,TGTGCCAGCAGCTTAGCAGGCCCTGAGCAGTTCTTC
large,TRBJ1-2,.,TRBV20-1,CSAADSNYGYTF,TGCAGTGCTGCGGACAGTAACTATGGCTACACCTTC
.,TRBJ2-7,TRBD1,TRBV6-1,CASTKGQHSYEQYF,TGTGCCAGCACGAAGGGACAGCACTCCTACGAGCAGTACTTC
.,TRBJ2-7,.,TRBV20-1,CSASDSLRGYEQYF,TGCAGTGCCTCGGACAGCTTAAGGGGTTACGAGCAGTACTTC
.,TRBJ2-5,.,TRBV11-3,CASSSHYQETQYF,TGTGCCAGCAGCTCCCATTACCAAGAGACCCAGTACTTC
few,TRBJ2-7,.,TRBV7-8,CASSRTSAYEQYF,TGTGCCAGCAGCCGCACCTCAGCCTACGAGCAGTACTTC
few,TRBJ1-2,.,TRBV29-1,CSATPRQDGYTF,TGCAGCGCCACGCCGCGACAGGATGGCTACACCTTC
.,TRBJ2-7,TRBD1,TRBV7-9,CASSLAGTGWQQYF,TGTGCCAGCAGCTTGGCCGGGACAGGGTGGCAGCAGTACTTC
.,TRBJ2-5,.,TRBV6-1,CASVAQETQYF,TGTGCCAGCGTTGCTCAAGAGACCCAGTACTTC
few,TRBJ2-7,TRBD1,TRBV20-1,CSATRQGTYEQYF,TGCAGTGCTACGAGACAGGGTACCTACGAGCAGTACTTC
few,TRBJ2-7,.,TRBV6-5,CASSYVYEQYF,TGTGCCAGCAGTTACGTTTACGAGCAGTACTTC
.,TRBJ2-5,.,TRBV7-9,CASSFEQGRRQETQYF,TGTGCCAGCAGCTTCGAACAGGGTCGGAGACAAGAGACCCAGTACTTC
medium-sized,TRBJ1-2,TRBD1,TRBV20-1,CSALPQGAGGYTF,TGCAGTGCTCTCCCACAGGGGGCGGGTGGCTACACCTTC
.,TRBJ2-5,TRBD2,TRBV11-3,CASSFGGSGETQYF,TGTGCCAGCAGCTTCGGCGGGAGTGGGGAGACCCAGTACTTC
.,TRBJ1-2,TRBD1,TRBV7-3,CASSPGTGAYGYTF,TGTGCCAGCAGCCCCGGGACAGGGGCCTATGGCTACACCTTC
.,TRBJ2-7,.,TRBV6-2/TRBV6-3,CASSYQGPEQYF,TGTGCCAGCAGTTACCAGGGCCCCGAGCAGTACTTC
few,TRBJ1-2,TRBD1,TRBV7-9,CASSPDRSNYGYTF,TGTGCCAGCAGCCCGGACAGGAGCAACTATGGCTACACCTTC
few,TRBJ2-7,.,TRBV24-1,CATSALHSYEQYF,TGTGCCACCAGTGCCCTCCACTCCTACGAGCAGTACTTC
.,TRBJ1-2,.,TRBV24-1,CAPIGVDYGYTF,TGTGCCCCCATCGGGGTGGACTATGGCTACACCTTC
few,TRBJ1-1,.,TRBV7-9,CASSLSATEAFF,TGTGCCAGCAGCCTCAGCGCTACTGAAGCTTTCTTT
.,TRBJ2-1,.,TRBV7-9,CASSQMTLPHNEQFF,TGTGCCAGCAGCCAGATGACACTACCACACAATGAGCAGTTCTTC
.,TRBJ1-2,TRBD1,TRBV28,CASEGQGVRGYTF,TGTGCCAGCGAGGGACAGGGTGTTCGCGGCTACACCTTC
few,TRBJ2-7,TRBD1,TRBV20-1,CSLPPGQDYEQYF,TGCAGTCTACCCCCTGGACAGGACTACGAGCAGTACTTC
few,TRBJ2-3,.,TRBV20-1,CSASPGRITQYF,TGCAGTGCTAGTCCGGGACGGATAACGCAGTATTTT
.,TRBJ1-2,.,TRBV5-8,CASSLRSGQGGYTF,TGTGCCAGCAGCTTGAGGTCGGGCCAGGGTGGCTACACCTTC
.,TRBJ1-1,.,TRBV7-2,CASSLYGEAFF,TGTGCCAGCAGCTTATACGGGGAGGCTTTCTTT
.,TRBJ1-2,.,TRBV2,CASSEKGGVGYTF,TGTGCCAGCAGTGAAAAGGGGGGAGTAGGCTACACCTTC
.,TRBJ2-5,.,TRBV15,CATSRGGNEETQYF,TGTGCCACCAGCAGGGGCGGAAACGAGGAGACCCAGTACTTC
.,TRBJ2-7,.,TRBV6-2/TRBV6-3,CASSDYEQYF,TGTGCCAGCTCCGACTACGAGCAGTACTTC
medium-sized,TRBJ2-7,.,TRBV20-1,CSVGSTYEQYF,TGCAGTGTAGGGTCCACCTACGAGCAGTACTTC
.,TRBJ2-7,.,TRBV7-8,CASMRGREPYEQYF,TGTGCCAGCATGAGGGGCAGGGAGCCCTACGAGCAGTACTTC
few,TRBJ2-5,.,TRBV7-2,CASTLRGGRQETQYF,TGTGCCAGCACCCTAAGGGGGGGGCGCCAAGAGACCCAGTACTTC
few,TRBJ1-2,.,TRBV27,CASSSSTGGYTF,TGTGCCAGCAGTTCGTCCACGGGAGGCTACACCTTC
few,TRBJ1-6,TRBD1,TRBV7-9,CASSPRGQGENSPLHF,TGTGCCAGCAGCCCTAGGGGACAGGGCGAGAATTCACCCCTCCACTTT
.,TRBJ2-7,.,TRBV7-2,CASSPGQLGSYEQYF,TGTGCCAGCAGCCCAGGACAGCTCGGGTCCTACGAGCAGTACTTC
medium-sized,TRBJ1-2,.,TRBV15,CATSEGRTDGYTF,TGTGCCACCAGCGAGGGACGGACGGATGGCTACACCTTC